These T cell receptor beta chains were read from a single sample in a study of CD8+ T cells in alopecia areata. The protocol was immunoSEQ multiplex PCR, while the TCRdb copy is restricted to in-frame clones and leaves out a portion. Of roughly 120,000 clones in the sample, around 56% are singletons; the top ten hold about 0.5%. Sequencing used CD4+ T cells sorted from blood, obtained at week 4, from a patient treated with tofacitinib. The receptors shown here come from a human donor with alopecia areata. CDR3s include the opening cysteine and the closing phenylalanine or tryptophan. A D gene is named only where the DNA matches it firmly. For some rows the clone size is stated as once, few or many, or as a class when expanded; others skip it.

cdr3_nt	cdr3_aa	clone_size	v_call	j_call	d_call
TGTGCCTGGAGTCCACAGGACAATCAGCCCCAGCATTTT	CAWSPQDNQPQHF	-	TRBV30	TRBJ1-5	-
TGCGCCAGCAGCTTAAGAGGGGCCGGCGAGCAGTACTTC	CASSLRGAGEQYF	few	TRBV4-1	TRBJ2-7	-
TGTGCCATACCCCAAAGGGGAGGGTATGAAGCTTTCTTT	CAIPQRGGYEAFF	once	TRBV6-5	TRBJ1-1	-
TGCAGCGTTGAAGATCGACGGACAGGGACTTACAATGAGCAGTTCTTC	CSVEDRRTGTYNEQFF	few	TRBV29-1	TRBJ2-1	TRBD1
TGTGCCAGCAGGACGATGAACACTGAAGCTTTCTTT	CASRTMNTEAFF	-	TRBV11-2	TRBJ1-1	-
TGTGCCAGCCTCGGGGGCCCCGACAATGAGCAGTTCTTC	CASLGGPDNEQFF	few	TRBV7-9	TRBJ2-1	-
TGCGCCAGCAGCTCGTGGACTGCACGAGCTAATGAAAAACTGTTTTTT	CASSSWTARANEKLFF	-	TRBV5-1	TRBJ1-4	-
TGCGCCAGTAAAACCTCCAGCACAGATACGCAGTATTTT	CASKTSSTDTQYF	-	TRBV5-1	TRBJ2-3	-
TGTGCCAGCAGGCGGCAGATTAACTATGGCTACACCTTC	CASRRQINYGYTF	-	TRBV2	TRBJ1-2	-
TGCGCCAGCAGCTTGGGTGGACAGGGGGCTGGGGAGACCCAGTACTTC	CASSLGGQGAGETQYF	few	TRBV5-1	TRBJ2-5	TRBD1
TGTGCCAGCAGCTCCACCAGGGGGGAAGAAAAACTGTTTTTT	CASSSTRGEEKLFF	few	TRBV7-9	TRBJ1-4	TRBD1
TGTGCCAGCAGGGGACGGAGCAATCAGCCCCAGCATTTT	CASRGRSNQPQHF	once	TRBV2	TRBJ1-5	-
TGTGCCAGTAGTATGACGGAGGACTATGGCTACACCTTC	CASSMTEDYGYTF	-	TRBV19	TRBJ1-2	-
TGTGCCTGGAGTGTCGTGCCTAACTATGGCTACACCTTC	CAWSVVPNYGYTF	-	TRBV30	TRBJ1-2	-
TGTGCCAGCAGTTACTTCCCCGGGGGTGGCTACACCTTC	CASSYFPGGGYTF	-	TRBV6-5	TRBJ1-2	-
TGTGCCTGGAGTGCGGGACACCTCTACGAGCAGTACTTC	CAWSAGHLYEQYF	-	TRBV30	TRBJ2-7	-
TGCAGTGCTAGATCGGACAATGAGCAGTTCTTC	CSARSDNEQFF	-	TRBV20-1	TRBJ2-1	-
TGTGCCAGCAGCCCCCAGGGTACCTACGAGCAGTACTTC	CASSPQGTYEQYF	-	TRBV5-4	TRBJ2-7	-
TGCGCCAGCAGCTCGCGGACAGTATCGGAGACCCAGTACTTC	CASSSRTVSETQYF	few	TRBV5-1	TRBJ2-5	-
TGTGCCACCTCAACGGGGCGAGCTTTCTTT	CATSTGRAFF	-	TRBV6-6	TRBJ1-1	-
TGTGCCACCTCGGGGTACTCGTTTGATTCACCCCTCCACTTT	CATSGYSFDSPLHF	-	TRBV15	TRBJ1-6	-
TGTGCCTGGAGCATCAAGGGAGGACCCGGGGAGCTGTTTTTT	CAWSIKGGPGELFF	few	TRBV30	TRBJ2-2	-
TGTGCCAGCTCACCTCCGGAGAGGACAGGGATCCTCGAGCAGTACTTC	CASSPPERTGILEQYF	-	TRBV18	TRBJ2-7	TRBD1
TGTGCCAGCAGTTTATCCCGGGACACGAGATTTAACTATGGCTACACCTTC	CASSLSRDTRFNYGYTF	-	TRBV27	TRBJ1-2	-
TGCAGCGTCCGGACAGGGGCCAACACAGATACGCAGTATTTT	CSVRTGANTDTQYF	-	TRBV29-1	TRBJ2-3	TRBD1
TGTGCCAGCAGCCGCGGACTAGCGGGAAACAAAAACATTCAGTACTTC	CASSRGLAGNKNIQYF	-	TRBV4-2	TRBJ2-4	TRBD2
TGTGCCAGCAGTGAAGTGGGGTTGGATTCACCCCTCCACTTT	CASSEVGLDSPLHF	few	TRBV6-1	TRBJ1-6	-
TGCGCCAGCAGTGACCGAGGACAGGATACGTACTTC	CASSDRGQDTYF	many	TRBV10-2	TRBJ2-7	TRBD1
TGCGCCAGCCGAGATACGGGCGGAGAGACCCAGTACTTC	CASRDTGGETQYF	-	TRBV4-1	TRBJ2-5	-
TGCGCCAGCAGCTTAATCGGCGGGGGGGCTGATACGCAGTATTTT	CASSLIGGGADTQYF	-	TRBV5-1	TRBJ2-3	TRBD2
TGTGCCGTCGACAGCGGATTGATTACGTCCTACGAGCAGTACTTC	CAVDSGLITSYEQYF	few	TRBV30	TRBJ2-7	-
TGTGCCACGAGGGACAGGGGGGGCTATGGCTACACCTTC	CATRDRGGYGYTF	-	TRBV6-5	TRBJ1-2	TRBD1
TGTGCCTGGAGTGATGCGGGTAAGAAGTGGTTCTTC	CAWSDAGKKWFF	-	TRBV30	TRBJ2-1	-
TGTGCCAGCAGCTCAGGGGGGAGGACGCAGTATTTT	CASSSGGRTQYF	-	TRBV5-6	TRBJ2-3	-
TGTGCCAGCAGTCCACGCCGGGACAGGGAAGAGACCCAGTACTTC	CASSPRRDREETQYF	-	TRBV7-9	TRBJ2-5	TRBD1
TGTGCCAGTACCCAGACTCAGACAGCAGCTACGCAGTATTTT	CASTQTQTAATQYF	few	TRBV19	TRBJ2-3	-
TGCGCCAGCAGCTTGGTTCAGGGGGTTCTGTTCTTC	CASSLVQGVLFF	-	TRBV5-1	TRBJ2-1	TRBD1
TGCAGCGTTGAAGGGCAGCGCCATCTCTATGGCTACACCTTC	CSVEGQRHLYGYTF	-	TRBV29-1	TRBJ1-2	-
TGCAGCGTTGAAGATCCAGAAAACACTGAAGCTTTCTTT	CSVEDPENTEAFF	-	TRBV29-1	TRBJ1-1	-
TGTGCCAGCAGCTTATCTCTAACGACTGAAGCTTTCTTT	CASSLSLTTEAFF	few	TRBV11-2	TRBJ1-1	-
TGTGCCTGGTACAGTACCTACGAGCAGTACTTC	CAWYSTYEQYF	-	TRBV30	TRBJ2-7	-
TGCAGCGTTGGCGGGAACACCGGGGAGCTGTTTTTT	CSVGGNTGELFF	-	TRBV29-1	TRBJ2-2	-
TGTGCCAGCAGTCCCACAGGTCTCGGAGCTTTCTTT	CASSPTGLGAFF	-	TRBV6-5	TRBJ1-1	-
TGCGCCAGCAGCCTCGGGGGGAGCAATCAGCCCCAGCATTTT	CASSLGGSNQPQHF	-	TRBV4-1	TRBJ1-5	-
TGCGCCAGCAGCCGCTCCCGACAGGGTTCCTACGAGCAGTACTTC	CASSRSRQGSYEQYF	-	TRBV5-1	TRBJ2-7	TRBD1
TGTGCCAGCAGCTTTGGTGTTGACAGGGCGTATGGCTACACCTTC	CASSFGVDRAYGYTF	few	TRBV11-2	TRBJ1-2	TRBD1
TGTGCCAGCAGCTTATGGGAGAACTATGGCTACACCTTC	CASSLWENYGYTF	few	TRBV7-9	TRBJ1-2	-
TGCAGCGTTGATATCGGCGCTTTTTACAATGAGCAGTTCTTC	CSVDIGAFYNEQFF	-	TRBV29-1	TRBJ2-1	-
TGTGCCTGGCGTCTAGCCCCCGGGGCCCAGTACTTC	CAWRLAPGAQYF	-	TRBV30	TRBJ2-5	-